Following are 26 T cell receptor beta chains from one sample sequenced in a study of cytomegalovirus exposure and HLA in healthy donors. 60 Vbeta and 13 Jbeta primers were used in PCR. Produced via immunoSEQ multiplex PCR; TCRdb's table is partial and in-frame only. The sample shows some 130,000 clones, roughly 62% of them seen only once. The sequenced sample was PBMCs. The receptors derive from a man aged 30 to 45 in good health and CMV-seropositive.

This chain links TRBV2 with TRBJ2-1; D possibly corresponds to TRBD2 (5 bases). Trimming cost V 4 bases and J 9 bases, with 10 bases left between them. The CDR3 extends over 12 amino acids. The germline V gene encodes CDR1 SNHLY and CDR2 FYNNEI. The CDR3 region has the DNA TGTGCCAGCAGTGCGTCTAGCCGTGAGCAGTTCTTC. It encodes CASSASSREQFF.

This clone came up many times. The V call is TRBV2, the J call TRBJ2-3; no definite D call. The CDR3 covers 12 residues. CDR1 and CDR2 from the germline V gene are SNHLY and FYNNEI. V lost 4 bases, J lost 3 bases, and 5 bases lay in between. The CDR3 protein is CASSAPTDTQYF. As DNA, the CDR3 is TGTGCCAGCAGTGCTCCGACAGATACGCAGTATTTT.

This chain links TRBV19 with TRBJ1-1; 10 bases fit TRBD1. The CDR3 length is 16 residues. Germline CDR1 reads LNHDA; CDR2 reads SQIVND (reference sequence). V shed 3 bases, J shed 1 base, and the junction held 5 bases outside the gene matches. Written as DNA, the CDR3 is TGTGCCAGTAGTATCGGGACAGGGGACTCGAACACTGAAGCTTTCTTT. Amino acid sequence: CASSIGTGDSNTEAFF.

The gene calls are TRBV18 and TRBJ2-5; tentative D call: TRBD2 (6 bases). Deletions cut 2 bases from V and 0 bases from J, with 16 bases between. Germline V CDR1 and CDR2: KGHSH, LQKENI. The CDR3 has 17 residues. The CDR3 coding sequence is TGTGCCAGCTCACCAGTCGGCGGGGCGGGTTACCAAGAGACCCAGTACTTC. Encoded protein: CASSPVGGAGYQETQYF. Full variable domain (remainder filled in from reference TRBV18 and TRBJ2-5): NAGVMQNPRHLVRRRGQEARLRCSPMKGHSHVYWYRQLPEEGLKFMVYLQKENIIDESGMPKERFSAEFPKEGPSILRIQQVVRGDSAAYFCASSPVGGAGYQETQYFGPGTRLLVL.

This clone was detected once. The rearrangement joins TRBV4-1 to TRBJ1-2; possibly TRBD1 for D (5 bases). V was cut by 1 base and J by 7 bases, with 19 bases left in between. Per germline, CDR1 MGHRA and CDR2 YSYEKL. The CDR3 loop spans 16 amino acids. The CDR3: CASSQGVPGGFSGYTF. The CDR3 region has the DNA TGCGCCAGCAGCCAAGGGGTACCGGGGGGATTTAGTGGCTACACCTTC.

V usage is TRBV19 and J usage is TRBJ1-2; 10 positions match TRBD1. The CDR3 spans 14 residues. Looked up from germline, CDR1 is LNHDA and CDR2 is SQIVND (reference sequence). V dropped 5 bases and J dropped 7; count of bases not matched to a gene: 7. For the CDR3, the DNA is TGTGCCAGTAGTGTAACCGGGACAGGGGCTGGCTACACCTTC. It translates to CASSVTGTGAGYTF.

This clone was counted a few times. DNA for the CDR3: TGTGCCAGCAGCTTAGGGTCCTATTGGCGGGACGAGCAGTACTTC. This translates into CASSLGSYWRDEQYF. V and J are TRBV7-2 and TRBJ2-7, with a weak D call TRBD2 (5 bases). The germline V gene encodes CDR1 SGHTA and CDR2 FQGNSA. This CDR3 has 15 amino acids. The V end was cut by 1 base, the J end by 5 bases, with 15 bases between.

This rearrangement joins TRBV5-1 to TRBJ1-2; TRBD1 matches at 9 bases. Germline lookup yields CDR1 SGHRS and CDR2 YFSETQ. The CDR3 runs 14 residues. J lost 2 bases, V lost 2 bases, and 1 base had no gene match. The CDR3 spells CASSLQGANYGYTF. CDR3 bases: TGCGCCAGCAGCTTACAGGGGGCAAACTATGGCTACACCTTC. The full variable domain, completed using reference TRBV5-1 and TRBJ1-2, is KAGVTQTPRYLIKTRGQQVTLSCSPISGHRSVSWYQQTPGQGLQFLFEYFSETQRNKGNFPGRFSGRQFSNSRSEMNVSTLELGDSALYLCASSLQGANYGYTFGSGTRLTVV.

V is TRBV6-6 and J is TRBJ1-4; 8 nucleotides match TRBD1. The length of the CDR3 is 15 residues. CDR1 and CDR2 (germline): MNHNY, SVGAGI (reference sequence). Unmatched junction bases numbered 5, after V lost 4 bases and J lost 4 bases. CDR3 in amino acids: CASSSPGQGNEKLFF. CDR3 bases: TGTGCCAGCAGTTCCCCAGGACAGGGTAATGAAAAACTGTTTTTT.

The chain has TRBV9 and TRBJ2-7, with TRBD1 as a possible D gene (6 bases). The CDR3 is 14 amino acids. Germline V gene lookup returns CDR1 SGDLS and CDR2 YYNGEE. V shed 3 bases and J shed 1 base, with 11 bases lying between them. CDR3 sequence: CASSASTGSYEQYF. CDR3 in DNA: TGTGCCAGCAGCGCCTCCACAGGGTCCTACGAGCAGTACTTC.

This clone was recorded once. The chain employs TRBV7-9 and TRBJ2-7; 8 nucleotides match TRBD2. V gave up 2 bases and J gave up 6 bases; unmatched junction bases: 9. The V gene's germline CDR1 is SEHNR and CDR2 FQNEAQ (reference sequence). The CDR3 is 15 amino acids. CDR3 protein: CASSLYSGSITEQYF. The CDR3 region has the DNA TGTGCCAGCAGCTTATACAGCGGGAGTATAACCGAGCAGTACTTC.

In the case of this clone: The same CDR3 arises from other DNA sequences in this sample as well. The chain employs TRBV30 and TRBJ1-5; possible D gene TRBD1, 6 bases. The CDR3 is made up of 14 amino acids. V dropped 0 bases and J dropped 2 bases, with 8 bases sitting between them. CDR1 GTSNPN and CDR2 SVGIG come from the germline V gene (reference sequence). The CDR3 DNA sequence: TGTGCCTGGAGTGTCCCAGGGGGCAATCAGCCCCAGCATTTT. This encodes CAWSVPGGNQPQHF.

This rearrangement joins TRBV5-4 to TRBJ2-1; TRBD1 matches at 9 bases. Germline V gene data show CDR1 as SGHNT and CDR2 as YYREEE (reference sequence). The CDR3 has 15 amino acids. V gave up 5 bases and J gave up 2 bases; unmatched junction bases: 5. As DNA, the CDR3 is TGTGCCAGCAGGGCGGACAGGGGTCCCTACAATGAGCAGTTCTTC. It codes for CASRADRGPYNEQFF.

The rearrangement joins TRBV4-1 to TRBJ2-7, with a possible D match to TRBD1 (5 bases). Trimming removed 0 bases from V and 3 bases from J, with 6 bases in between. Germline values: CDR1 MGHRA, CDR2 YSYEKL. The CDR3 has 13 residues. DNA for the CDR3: TGCGCCAGCAGCCAAGACAGGGACTACGAGCAGTACTTC. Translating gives CASSQDRDYEQYF.

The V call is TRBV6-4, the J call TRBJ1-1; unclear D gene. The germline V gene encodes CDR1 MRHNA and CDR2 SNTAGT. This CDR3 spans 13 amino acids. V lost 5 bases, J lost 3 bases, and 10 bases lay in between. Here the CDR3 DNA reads TGTGCCAGCAGTTCGGAGGGTCACACTGAAGCTTTCTTT. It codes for CASSSEGHTEAFF.

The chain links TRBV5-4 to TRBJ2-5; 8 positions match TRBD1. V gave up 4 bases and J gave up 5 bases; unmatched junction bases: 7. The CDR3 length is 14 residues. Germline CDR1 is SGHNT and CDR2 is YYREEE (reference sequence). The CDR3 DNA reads TGTGCCAGCAGCGACGGGACAGGCGGGGAGACCCAGTACTTC. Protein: CASSDGTGGETQYF.

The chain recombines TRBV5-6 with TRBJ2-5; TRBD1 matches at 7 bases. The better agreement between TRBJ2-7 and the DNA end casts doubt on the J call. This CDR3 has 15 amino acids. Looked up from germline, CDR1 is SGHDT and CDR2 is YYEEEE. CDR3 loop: CASSLLARGFHEQYF. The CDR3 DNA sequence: TGTGCCAGCAGCCTGCTGGCCAGGGGGTTTCACGAGCAGTACTTC.

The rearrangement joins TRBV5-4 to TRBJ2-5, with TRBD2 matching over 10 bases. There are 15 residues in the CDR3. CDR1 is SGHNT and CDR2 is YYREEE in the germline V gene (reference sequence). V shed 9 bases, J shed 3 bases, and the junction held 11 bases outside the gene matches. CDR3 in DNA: TGTGCCACTACGGTTCCTAGCGGGAGCAAAGAGACCCAGTACTTC. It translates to CATTVPSGSKETQYF.

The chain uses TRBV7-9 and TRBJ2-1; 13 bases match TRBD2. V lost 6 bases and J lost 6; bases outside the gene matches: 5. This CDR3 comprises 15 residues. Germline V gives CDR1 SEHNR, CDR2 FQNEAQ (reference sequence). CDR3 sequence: CASSPGTSGINEQFF. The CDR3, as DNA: TGTGCCAGCAGTCCAGGGACTAGCGGGATCAATGAGCAGTTCTTC.

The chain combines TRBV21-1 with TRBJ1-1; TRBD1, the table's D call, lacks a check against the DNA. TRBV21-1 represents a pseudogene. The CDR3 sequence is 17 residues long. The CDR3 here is CASSKGDRGLMNTEAFF. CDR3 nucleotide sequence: TGTGCCAGCAGCAAGGGGGACAGGGGGTTGATGAACACTGAAGCTTTCTTT.

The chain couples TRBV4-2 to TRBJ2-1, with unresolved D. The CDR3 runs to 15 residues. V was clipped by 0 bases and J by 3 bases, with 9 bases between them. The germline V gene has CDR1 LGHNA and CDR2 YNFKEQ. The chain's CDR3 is CASSQDIANYNEQFF. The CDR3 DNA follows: TGTGCCAGCAGCCAAGATATTGCTAACTACAATGAGCAGTTCTTC.

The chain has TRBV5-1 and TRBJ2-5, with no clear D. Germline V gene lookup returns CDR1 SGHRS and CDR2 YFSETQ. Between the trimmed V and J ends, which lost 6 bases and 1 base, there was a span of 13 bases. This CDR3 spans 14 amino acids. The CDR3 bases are TGCGCCAGCAAAAACGGAGCCACCCAAGAGACCCAGTACTTC. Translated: CASKNGATQETQYF.

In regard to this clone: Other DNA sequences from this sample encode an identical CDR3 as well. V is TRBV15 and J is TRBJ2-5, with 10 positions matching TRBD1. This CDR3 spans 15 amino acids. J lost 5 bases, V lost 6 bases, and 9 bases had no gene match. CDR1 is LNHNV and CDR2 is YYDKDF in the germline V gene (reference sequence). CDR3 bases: TGTGCCACCAGTAGGACAGGGGGTAAGGGCGAGACCCAGTACTTC. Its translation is CATSRTGGKGETQYF.

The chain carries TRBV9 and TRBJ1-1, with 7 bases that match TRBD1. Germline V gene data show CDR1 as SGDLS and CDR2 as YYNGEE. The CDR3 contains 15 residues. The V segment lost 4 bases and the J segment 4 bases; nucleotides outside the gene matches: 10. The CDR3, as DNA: TGTGCCAGCAGCCCTCACAGGGGTTGGAGCACTGAAGCTTTCTTT. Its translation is CASSPHRGWSTEAFF.

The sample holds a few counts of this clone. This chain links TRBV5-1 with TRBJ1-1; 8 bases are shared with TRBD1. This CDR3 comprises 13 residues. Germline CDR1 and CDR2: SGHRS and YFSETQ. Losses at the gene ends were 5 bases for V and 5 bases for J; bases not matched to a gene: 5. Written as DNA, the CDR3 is TGCGCCAGCAGGTGGACAGGGAATACTGAAGCTTTCTTT. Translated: CASRWTGNTEAFF. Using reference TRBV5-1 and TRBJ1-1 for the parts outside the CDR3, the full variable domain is KAGVTQTPRYLIKTRGQQVTLSCSPISGHRSVSWYQQTPGQGLQFLFEYFSETQRNKGNFPGRFSGRQFSNSRSEMNVSTLELGDSALYLCASRWTGNTEAFFGQGTRLTVV.

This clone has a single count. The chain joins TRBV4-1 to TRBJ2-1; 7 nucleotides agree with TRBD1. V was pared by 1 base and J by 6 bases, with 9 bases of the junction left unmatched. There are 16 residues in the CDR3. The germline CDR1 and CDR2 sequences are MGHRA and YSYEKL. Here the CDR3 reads CASSQGWGEGANEQFF. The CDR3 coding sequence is TGCGCCAGCAGCCAAGGATGGGGTGAGGGGGCCAATGAGCAGTTCTTC.